The T cell receptor (beta chain) under discussion was sequenced for a study of Ad26.COV2.S vaccination and SARS-CoV-2 variants. About the study: The vaccine Ad26.COV2.S was put into the muscle once, or twice with 56 days between.

Sequencing was performed with immunoSEQ multiplex PCR; in TCRdb, only in-frame clones are kept and a portion is missing. The sample contains more than 300,000 clones, about 86% of which appear only once. Germline assignment: CDR1 LNHNV and CDR2 YYDKDF (reference sequence). The CDR3 is made up of 15 amino acids. Trimming stripped 0 bases from V and 0 bases from J, with 8 bases between. As to treatment: some 20 received Ad26.COV2.S at low or high dose, single or two shots; about 5 received placebo; per-sample allocation not given. At day 63 after the first vaccine or placebo injection, samples were drawn.

This TCR was sampled from a person between 18 and 65 years old who received the Ad26.COV2.S COVID-19 vaccine or a placebo. The V and J genes are TRBV15 and TRBJ2-5; possibly TRBD2 for D (5 bases). Sequences were derived from peripheral blood, sampled in a trial of Ad26.COV2.S vaccine versus placebo. The DNA for the CDR3 is TGTGCCACCAGCAGAGATCCGGGGTACCAAGAGACCCAGTACTTC. As protein: CATSRDPGYQETQYF.